The sequence of this TCR beta chain was determined in a study of T cell responses to AZD1222 COVID-19 vaccine. The V gene's germline CDR1 is MNHNY and CDR2 SVGAGI (reference sequence). The V end lost 2 bases, the J end lost 3 bases, and 8 bases lay between the germline ends. This CDR3 region has 13 residues. Assay used: immunoSEQ multiplex PCR; TCRdb lists only in-frame clones, some missing. Of 95,000 to 110,000 clones listed, 85% to 95% are singletons. General study points: White British donors predominated, females outnumbered males, and clonal diversity was possibly underestimated. Spike as a whole was targeted by vaccine-associated CD4 TCRs, dominant at 160-218 and 743-854.

In the case of this clone: Its antigen is as yet unknown.

The material was peripheral blood, obtained on day 0 of AZD1222 vaccination. This receptor was taken from an adult in good health. The chain recombines TRBV6-6 with TRBJ2-7; D may be TRBD1 (5 bases). The CDR3 nucleotides are TGTGCCAGCAGTTACGACAGAGACTACGAGCAGTACTTC. Translating gives CASSYDRDYEQYF.